The clone carrying this T cell receptor (beta chain) was counted between two and nine times. Its cognate antigen is unknown. The CDR3 has 15 amino acids. Germline V gene lookup returns CDR1 SGHDT and CDR2 YYEEEE. Trimming cost V 3 bases and J 5 bases, with 17 bases left between them. This sample stems from a study of OX40 agonist ivuxolimab in advanced cancers. Study-wide results and limits: Relative to CD4+ cells, CD8+ T cells on average had more expanded clones.

Data came from immunoSEQ multiplex PCR; TCRdb stores just in-frame clones and leaves some out. The profile shows about 3,400 clones, approximately 80% of them singletons. The specimen was CD4+ or CD8+ T cells sorted from blood, collected in a trial of the OX40 agonist ivuxolimab. The rearrangement links TRBV5-6 to TRBJ2-5; D gene uncertain. The sequence was collected from an adult with an advanced solid tumor such as melanoma, head and neck, liver or kidney cancer. CDR3 sequence (DNA): TGTGCCAGCAGCTCCAACACCCGGTTCGTGGAGACCCAGTACTTC. This sequence encodes CASSSNTRFVETQYF.